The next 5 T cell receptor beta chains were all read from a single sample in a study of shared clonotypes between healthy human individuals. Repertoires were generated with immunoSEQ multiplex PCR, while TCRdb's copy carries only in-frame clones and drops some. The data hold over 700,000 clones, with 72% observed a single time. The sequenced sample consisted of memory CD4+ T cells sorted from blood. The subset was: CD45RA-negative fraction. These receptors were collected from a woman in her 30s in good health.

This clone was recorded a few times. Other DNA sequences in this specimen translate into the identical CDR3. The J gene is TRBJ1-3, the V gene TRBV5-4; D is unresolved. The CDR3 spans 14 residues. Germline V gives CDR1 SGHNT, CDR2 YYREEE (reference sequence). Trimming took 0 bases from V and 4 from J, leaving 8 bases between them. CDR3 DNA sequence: TGTGCCAGCAGCTTGGGACAAGCGGGAAACACCATATATTTT. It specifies CASSLGQAGNTIYF.

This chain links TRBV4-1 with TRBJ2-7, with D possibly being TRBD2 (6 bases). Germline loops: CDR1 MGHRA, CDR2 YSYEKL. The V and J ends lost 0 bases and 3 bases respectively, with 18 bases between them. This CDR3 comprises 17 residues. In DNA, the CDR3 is TGCGCCAGCAGCCAAGAAGTTCCCGGGACTGGCCTCTACGAGCAGTACTTC. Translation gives CASSQEVPGTGLYEQYF.

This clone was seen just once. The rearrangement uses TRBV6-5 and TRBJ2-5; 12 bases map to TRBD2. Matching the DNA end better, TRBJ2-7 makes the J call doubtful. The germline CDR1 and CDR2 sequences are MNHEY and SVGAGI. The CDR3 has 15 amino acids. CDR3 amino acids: CASRLAGTSGYEQYF. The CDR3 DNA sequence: TGTGCCAGCAGACTCGCCGGGACTAGCGGGTACGAGCAGTACTTC.

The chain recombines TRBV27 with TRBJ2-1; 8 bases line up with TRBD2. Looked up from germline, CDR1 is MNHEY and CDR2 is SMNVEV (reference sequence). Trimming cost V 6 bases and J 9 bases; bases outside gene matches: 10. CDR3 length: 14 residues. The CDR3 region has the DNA TGTGCCAGCAGAGGACTAGCTCCTTTGGGTGAGCAGTTCTTC. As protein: CASRGLAPLGEQFF.

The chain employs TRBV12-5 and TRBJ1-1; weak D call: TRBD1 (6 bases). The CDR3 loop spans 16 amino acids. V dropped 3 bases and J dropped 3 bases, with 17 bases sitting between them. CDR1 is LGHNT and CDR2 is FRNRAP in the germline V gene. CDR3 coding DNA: TGTGCTAGTGGTTTTGAAAGCAGGGGACGGGACACTGAAGCTTTCTTT. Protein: CASGFESRGRDTEAFF.